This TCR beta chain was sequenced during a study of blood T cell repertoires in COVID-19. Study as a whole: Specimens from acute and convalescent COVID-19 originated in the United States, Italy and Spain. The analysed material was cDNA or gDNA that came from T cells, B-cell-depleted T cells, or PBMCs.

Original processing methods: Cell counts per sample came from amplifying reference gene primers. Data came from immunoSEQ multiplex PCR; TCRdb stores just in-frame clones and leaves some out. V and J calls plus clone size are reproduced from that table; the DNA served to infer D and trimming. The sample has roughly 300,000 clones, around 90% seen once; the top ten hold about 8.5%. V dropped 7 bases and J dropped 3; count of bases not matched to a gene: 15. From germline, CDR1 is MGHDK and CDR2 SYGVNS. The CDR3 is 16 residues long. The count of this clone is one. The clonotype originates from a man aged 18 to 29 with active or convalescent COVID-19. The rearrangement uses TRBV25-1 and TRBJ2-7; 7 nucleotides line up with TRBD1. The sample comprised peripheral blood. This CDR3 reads CASTPPTGNLGYEQYF. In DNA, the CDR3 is TGTGCCAGCACTCCCCCGACAGGGAACTTGGGCTACGAGCAGTACTTC.